The text below deals with one T cell receptor beta chain. The antigen remains undetermined. Via MiXCR, TCRdb re-called the 5' RACE reads, giving one row per CDR3 protein. Among more than 95,000 distinct CDR3 sequences listed, more than 10% were seen once. This sample was taken from a study of spatial heterogeneity in lung cancer. The wider study: Patients with untreated early-stage non-small cell lung cancer, numbering 72, were the donors. Available follow-up PBMC samples, collected a median of about two years post-resection, were sequenced. In the raw reads, each unique TCR and UMI combination was present more than ten times on average.

The V end lost 1 base, the J end lost 5 bases, and 11 bases lay between the germline ends. This CDR3 region has 14 residues. Germline V lookup: CDR1 SEHNR, CDR2 FQNEAQ (reference sequence). Broader study findings: There were more appearances of ubiquitous expanded tumor TCRs in blood at resection than at follow-up.

Noted time point: blood at routine non-recurrence follow-up after resection. Whole RNA obtained from tumor, nontumor lung or frozen PBMC underwent sequencing without sorting. The rearrangement links TRBV7-9 to TRBJ2-5; D is ambiguous. Here the sequenced sample was PBMCs, taken at follow-up. The sequence came from a male donor with early-stage non-small cell lung cancer. CDR3 nucleotides: TGTGCCAGCAGCTTAGGATCCGGAACGGAGACCCAGTACTTC. This codes for CASSLGSGTETQYF.